The sample holds a few counts of the clone carrying this T cell receptor beta chain. Its target is unknown. These data belong to a study of beta chain features in type 1 diabetes. The CDR3 runs 12 residues. The ends were cut back, 3 bases at V and 10 bases at J, with 15 bases in the middle. Per the germline V gene, CDR1 is SQVTM and CDR2 is ANQGSEA. Expressed TCRB transcripts were sequenced because the isolated RNA had all been reverse transcribed beforehand. Sequenced by immunoSEQ multiplex PCR; TCRdb stores in-frame clones only, minus some. The table lists approximately 44,000 clones, around 71% of them singletons. Findings and caveats of the study: Patients and controls would be equally affected if PCR favored shorter templates. Shortening that was moderate but significant affected the TCRB CDR3s of Type 1 diabetes patients in all four CD4+ subsets. For patients, the naive, central memory and Treg TCRB repertoires appeared more alike than for healthy donors.

Material: Tregs from blood. The chain couples TRBV29-1 to TRBJ2-5; D is ambiguous. The sequence was obtained from a woman younger than 35 with type 1 diabetes. The chain's CDR3 is CSVDELQERQYF. The DNA of the CDR3 is TGCAGCGTTGATGAGTTGCAAGAGCGCCAGTACTTC.